These 30 T cell receptor beta chains came from one sample sequenced in a study of molecular identifiers for immune sequencing clone quantification. TCRdb ran MiXCR on the PCR reads and lists one entry per CDR3 protein. The sample consists of 15,000 to 20,000 distinct CDR3 sequences, about a fifth of them appearing once. The source material was naive CD8+ T cells from blood, with Jurkat cell RNA spiked in. Subset indicated: FACS-sorted CD8+CD4-CCR7+CD45RA+ naive T cells. The receptors shown here come from a human donor in good health. Some libraries in this study had Jurkat cell RNA spiked in.

This chain connects TRBV9 to TRBJ2-5, with a tentative D call TRBD2 (5 bases). V was pared by 10 bases and J by 13 bases, with 38 bases between. The CDR3 covers 17 residues. CDR1 SGDLS and CDR2 YYNGEE come from the germline V gene. CDR3 sequence reads: CAGGGEGGWQATHTLYF. The CDR3 nucleotides are TGTGCCGGCGGCGGCGAGGGCGGGTGGCAGGCAACCCACACGTTGTACTTC. The full variable domain, rest sourced from reference TRBV9 and TRBJ2-5, is DSGVTQTPKHLITATGQRVTLRCSPRSGDLSVYWYQQSLDQGLQFLIQYYNGEERAKGNILERFSAQQFPDLHSELNLSSLELGDSALYFCAGGGEGGWQATHTLYFGPGTRLLVL.

This clonotype was observed many times. The chain has TRBV4-3 and TRBJ1-5; TRBD1 aligns across 7 bases. This CDR3 has 15 amino acids. Germline values: CDR1 LGHNA, CDR2 YSLEER. V shed 3 bases and J 4 bases; nucleotides not matched to a gene: 6. In DNA, the CDR3 is TGCGCCAGCAGCCAGGTACAGGGGCATAATCAGCCCCAGCATTTT. It specifies CASSQVQGHNQPQHF.

The V and J genes are TRBV7-9 and TRBJ2-3; no definite D call. V lost 5 bases to trimming and J lost 3 bases, with 9 bases between them. Germline V gives CDR1 SEHNR, CDR2 FQNEAQ (reference sequence). The length of the CDR3 is 13 residues. The chain's CDR3 is CASSPPGTDTQYF. In DNA, the CDR3 is TGTGCCAGCAGCCCACCTGGGACAGATACGCAGTATTTT.

The table lists this clonotype with a few counts. V usage is TRBV5-4 and J usage is TRBJ2-7, with 13 nucleotides matching TRBD2. Germline V gene sequence: CDR1 SGHNT, CDR2 YYREEE (reference sequence). The CDR3 has 15 residues. V lost 4 bases to trimming and J lost 7 bases; unmatched junction nucleotides: 8. The chain's CDR3 is CASSDRTSGSGEQYF. In DNA, the CDR3 is TGTGCCAGCAGCGACAGGACTAGCGGGAGTGGTGAGCAGTACTTC.

The J gene is TRBJ1-5, the V gene TRBV24-1, with unresolved D. Germline V lookup: CDR1 KGHDR, CDR2 SFDVKD. V lost 3 bases to trimming and J lost 4 bases, with 6 bases between them. The CDR3 length is 13 residues. CDR3 residues: CATSDHWNQPQHF. The CDR3, as DNA: TGTGCCACCAGTGATCACTGGAATCAGCCCCAGCATTTT.

This clonotype is termed medium-sized. The chain combines TRBV19 with TRBJ2-1; TRBD2 is a possible D gene (6 bases). CDR1 LNHDA and CDR2 SQIVND come from the germline V gene (reference sequence). Trimming stripped 5 bases from V and 4 bases from J, with 9 bases between. The CDR3 length is 13 residues. The CDR3 loop is CASSVTRYNEQFF. The DNA of the CDR3 is TGTGCCAGTAGTGTGACTAGATACAATGAGCAGTTCTTC.

This clonotype was found many times. This sequence joins TRBV7-6 and TRBJ2-7; D perhaps matches TRBD1 (5 bases). The CDR3 consists of 15 residues. With 1 base removed from V and 3 bases from J, the gap between germline ends came to 13 bases. CDR1 is SGHVS, CDR2 FNYEAQ, per germline. The CDR3 sequence: CASSLGAGMFYEQYF. The CDR3 DNA follows: TGTGCCAGCAGCTTAGGTGCAGGGATGTTCTACGAGCAGTACTTC.

The chain combines TRBV7-6 with TRBJ2-2; 7 nucleotides match TRBD2. CDR1 and CDR2 from the germline V gene are SGHVS and FNYEAQ. CDR3 length: 17 amino acids. V lost 6 bases, J lost 2 bases, and 12 bases stayed unmatched. The CDR3: CASSYSVRLANTGELFF. CDR3 in DNA: TGTGCCAGCAGTTATAGTGTGAGACTAGCCAACACCGGGGAGCTGTTTTTT.

To note about this clonotype: A much more abundant neighbour one base away suggests this may be a read error. This sequence joins TRBV7-2 and TRBJ2-2; 9 bases are shared with TRBD1. The J segment lost 6 bases and the V segment lost 8 bases, leaving 25 bases of the junction unmatched. This CDR3 region has 20 residues. The V gene's germline CDR1 is SGHTA and CDR2 FQGNSA. CDR3 nucleotides: TGTGCCAGCGCCCTACGGGGACAGGGCGACGACGGGAGAGTCGCCGGGGAGCTGTTTTTT. Translation: CASALRGQGDDGRVAGELFF.

This clonotype has a count of ten or more. The V gene is TRBV6-5, the J gene TRBJ1-6; TRBD1 might be the D (5 bases). Trimming pared 5 bases from V and 10 bases from J, leaving 18 bases between. This CDR3 is built from 15 residues. Germline V gene sequence: CDR1 MNHEY, CDR2 SVGAGI. In nucleotides, the CDR3 is TGTGCCAGCAGTGAGGCCCGGGGCGGGGTGTCACCCCTCCACTTT. Protein: CASSEARGGVSPLHF.

As concerns this clonotype: Possible read error: a much larger clone is one base away. This chain links TRBV7-2 with TRBJ2-7; TRBD1 agrees at 7 bases. The CDR3 length is 11 residues. Germline CDR1 is SGHTA and CDR2 is FQGNSA. Here the CDR3 reads CASGTGVERYF. The CDR3 DNA sequence: TGTGCCAGCGGAACAGGGGTCGAGCGGTACTTC.

This clonotype has at least ten counts. One junction end does not reproduce the germline sequence, and a read error may be involved. V is TRBV27 and J is TRBJ2-1, with D possibly TRBD2 on 5 matching bases. Germline lookup yields CDR1 MNHEY and CDR2 SMNVEV (reference sequence). The CDR3 has 14 residues. The CDR3 spells CASSPLTTYNGQFF. DNA for the CDR3: TGTGCCAGCAGTCCCTTGACTACCTACAATGGGCAGTTCTTC.

This clonotype was observed many times. The genes are TRBV28 and TRBJ2-2; D is uncertain. Trimming took off 2 bases at V and 3 bases at J, with 10 bases between the two ends. Germline V lookup: CDR1 MDHEN, CDR2 SYDVKM. The CDR3 contains 15 residues. The CDR3 is CASSLIGGYTGELFF. The CDR3 coding sequence is TGTGCCAGCAGTTTAATCGGCGGTTACACCGGGGAGCTGTTTTTT.

By frequency in the sample, this clonotype is medium-sized. The rearrangement links TRBV20-1 to TRBJ2-3; the D is unclear. V was trimmed by 0 bases and J by 2 bases, leaving 12 bases between them. Germline CDR1 is DFQATT and CDR2 is SNEGSKA (reference sequence). The length of the CDR3 is 15 residues. The CDR3 nucleotides are TGCAGTGCTAGAGATGGAATAGGATACACAGATACGCAGTATTTT. Residues: CSARDGIGYTDTQYF.

The rearrangement joins TRBV27 to TRBJ2-5, with TRBD2 as a possible D gene (6 bases). Germline CDR1 is MNHEY and CDR2 is SMNVEV (reference sequence). This CDR3 has 15 residues. Trimming removed 1 base at V and 1 base at J, with 10 bases between. The CDR3 DNA reads as TGTGCCAGCAGTTTATTTTCGGGAGTCCAAGAGACCCAGTACTTC. Translating gives CASSLFSGVQETQYF.

A word on this clonotype: A read error may explain this, as a much larger clone is one base away. The chain is built from TRBV12-3 or TRBV12-4 and TRBJ2-3; no definite D call. This CDR3 is built from 13 residues. The CDR3 here is CASSPTAVDRQYF. CDR3 coding DNA: TGTGCCAGCAGCCCGACGGCGGTAGATAGGCAGTATTTT.

This clonotype was seen at least ten times. The J gene is TRBJ2-7, the V gene TRBV12-3 or TRBV12-4, with 7 bases that match TRBD1. The CDR3 loop spans 14 amino acids. J lost 7 bases, V lost 7 bases, and 13 bases had no gene match. CDR3 in amino acids: CASTPTGEVGEQYF. CDR3 bases: TGTGCCAGCACTCCAACAGGGGAAGTGGGTGAGCAGTACTTC.

This sequence joins TRBV3-1 and TRBJ1-1; weak D call: TRBD1 (6 bases). The CDR3 runs 15 residues. V gave up 4 bases and J gave up 0 bases, with 12 bases separating them. Germline CDR1 reads LGHDT; CDR2 reads YNNKEL (reference sequence). This CDR3 reads CASSRWGPLNTEAFF. In DNA form, the CDR3 reads TGTGCCAGCAGCCGCTGGGGGCCCTTGAACACTGAAGCTTTCTTT.

This clonotype was detected a few times. This chain joins TRBV9 and TRBJ2-7; 9 bases are shared with TRBD1. The CDR3 length is 16 residues. Germline V gene sequence: CDR1 SGDLS, CDR2 YYNGEE. Unmatched junction bases numbered 14, after V lost 3 bases and J lost 7 bases. CDR3 sequence reads: CASSGLRTGEKEEQYF. In DNA, the CDR3 is TGTGCCAGCAGCGGTCTTCGGACAGGGGAAAAAGAGGAGCAGTACTTC.

This clonotype was observed many times. The rearrangement joins TRBV11-2 to TRBJ2-7; D might be TRBD1 or TRBD2, each matching 6 bases. Germline V gene data show CDR1 as SGHAT and CDR2 as FQNNGV. The CDR3 is 15 amino acids. V gave up 4 bases and J gave up 5 bases, with 18 bases separating them. The CDR3, as DNA: TGTGCCAGCAGCTGGGGGGCCGCATCGGGGGACGAGCAGTACTTC. Its translation is CASSWGAASGDEQYF.

In its sample, this clonotype was seen a few times. The chain employs TRBV10-3 and TRBJ1-5, with 8 bases matching TRBD1. J was trimmed by 4 bases and V by 6 bases; bases with no gene match: 5. CDR1 is ENHRY, CDR2 SYGVKD, per germline. The CDR3 sequence is 14 residues long. CDR3 DNA sequence: TGTGCCATCAGCCAGGGGACAGGAAATCAGCCCCAGCATTTT. Amino acids: CAISQGTGNQPQHF.

A note on this clonotype: A single base separates this from a much larger clone, so it may be a read error. The chain joins TRBV4-3 to TRBJ2-7, with D perhaps TRBD1 or TRBD2 (5 bases each). The V and J ends lost 1 base and 0 bases respectively, with 19 bases between them. CDR3 length: 18 amino acids. The germline V gene has CDR1 LGHNA and CDR2 YSLEER. The CDR3 reads CASSQGIVGDLNSYEQYF. In DNA, the CDR3 is TGCGCCAGCAGCCAAGGTATTGTAGGGGACCTCAACTCCTACGAGCAGTACTTC.

This clonotype appeared many times. The chain has TRBV28 and TRBJ2-5; either TRBD1 or TRBD2 may fit D (5 bases each). The CDR3 is 15 amino acids. The germline CDR1 and CDR2 sequences are MDHEN and SYDVKM. Trimming removed 2 bases from V and 5 bases from J, with 15 bases in between. CDR3 residues: CASSLPGQAYETQYF. The DNA for the CDR3 is TGTGCCAGCAGTTTACCGGGGCAGGCATACGAGACCCAGTACTTC.

This clonotype was seen repeatedly, ten times or more. The rearrangement joins TRBV28 to TRBJ2-7, with D tentatively TRBD1 (7 bases). CDR3 size: 15 residues. The V gene's germline CDR1 is MDHEN and CDR2 SYDVKM. V was shortened by 3 bases and J by 1 base, with 13 bases between the two germline ends. CDR3 bases: TGTGCCAGCAGTTTGGAGGGGGACAGATCCTACGAGCAGTACTTC. This translates into CASSLEGDRSYEQYF.

This clonotype was observed at least ten times. The chain uses TRBV20-1 and TRBJ1-2; D remains ambiguous. The germline gives CDR1 DFQATT, CDR2 SNEGSKA (reference sequence). V lost 6 bases and J lost 8, with 10 bases in between. The CDR3 extends over 10 amino acids. The CDR3 sequence is CSAEIQGYTF. The CDR3 DNA reads TGCAGTGCCGAGATACAGGGCTACACCTTC.

The chain recombines TRBV7-6 with TRBJ2-5, with TRBD2 matching over 8 bases. Per germline, CDR1 SGHVS and CDR2 FNYEAQ. The CDR3 totals 14 residues. Unmatched junction bases numbered 6, after V lost 5 bases and J lost 4 bases. The CDR3 here is CASSPTSGIETQYF. CDR3 bases: TGTGCCAGCAGCCCTACTAGCGGAATAGAGACCCAGTACTTC.

This clonotype is termed medium-sized. The chain links TRBV24-1 to TRBJ1-4; D is uncertain. Between the trimmed V and J ends, which lost 2 bases and 8 bases, there was a span of 8 bases. From germline, CDR1 is KGHDR and CDR2 SFDVKD. The CDR3 runs to 13 residues. The DNA of the CDR3 is TGTGCCACCAGTGATTGGACGGGGGAAAAACTGTTTTTT. Protein sequence: CATSDWTGEKLFF.

This clonotype is large (0.1 to 1%) in the sample. The chain joins TRBV7-8 to TRBJ2-5, with 12 bases identical to TRBD2. The CDR3 has 18 amino acids. CDR1 and CDR2 (germline): SGHVS, FQNEAQ. J was trimmed by 2 bases and V by 3 bases; bases with no gene match: 10. Here the CDR3 DNA reads TGTGCCAGCAGCTTCTCCCCTAGCGGGAGGGGTGGGCAAGAGACCCAGTACTTC. Its protein product is CASSFSPSGRGGQETQYF.

Turning to this clonotype: Given a much more abundant clone one base away, this may be a read error. CDR3 sequence (DNA): TGTGCCAGCAGTTCGCAATTGAGGGACGAGCAGTACTTC. Protein product: CASSSQLRDEQYF. The gene calls are TRBV28 and TRBJ2-7, with D perhaps matching TRBD2 (5 bases). The CDR3 extends over 13 amino acids. Between the trimmed V and J ends, which lost 4 bases and 5 bases, there was a span of 12 bases. Germline CDR1 MDHEN, CDR2 SYDVKM. Based on the CDR3 plus reference TRBV28 and TRBJ2-7, the full variable domain is DVKVTQSSRYLVKRTGEKVFLECVQDMDHENMFWYRQDPGLGLRLIYFSYDVKMKEKGDIPEGYSVSREKKERFSLILESASTNQTSMYLCASSSQLRDEQYFGPGTRLTVT.

Comments on this clonotype: Given a much more abundant clone one base away, this may be a read error. The CDR3 sequence is CASSPTSRQVNEQFF. The CDR3 DNA reads as TGTGCCAGCAGTCCCACTAGCAGACAGGTCAATGAGCAGTTCTTC. The V gene is TRBV28, the J gene TRBJ2-1; the D gene could be TRBD1 or TRBD2 (6 bases each). Per germline, CDR1 MDHEN and CDR2 SYDVKM. The CDR3 covers 15 residues. Trimming cost V 5 bases and J 6 bases, with 17 bases left between them. The complete variable domain, with remaining parts taken from reference TRBV28 and TRBJ2-1, reads DVKVTQSSRYLVKRTGEKVFLECVQDMDHENMFWYRQDPGLGLRLIYFSYDVKMKEKGDIPEGYSVSREKKERFSLILESASTNQTSMYLCASSPTSRQVNEQFFGPGTRLTVL.